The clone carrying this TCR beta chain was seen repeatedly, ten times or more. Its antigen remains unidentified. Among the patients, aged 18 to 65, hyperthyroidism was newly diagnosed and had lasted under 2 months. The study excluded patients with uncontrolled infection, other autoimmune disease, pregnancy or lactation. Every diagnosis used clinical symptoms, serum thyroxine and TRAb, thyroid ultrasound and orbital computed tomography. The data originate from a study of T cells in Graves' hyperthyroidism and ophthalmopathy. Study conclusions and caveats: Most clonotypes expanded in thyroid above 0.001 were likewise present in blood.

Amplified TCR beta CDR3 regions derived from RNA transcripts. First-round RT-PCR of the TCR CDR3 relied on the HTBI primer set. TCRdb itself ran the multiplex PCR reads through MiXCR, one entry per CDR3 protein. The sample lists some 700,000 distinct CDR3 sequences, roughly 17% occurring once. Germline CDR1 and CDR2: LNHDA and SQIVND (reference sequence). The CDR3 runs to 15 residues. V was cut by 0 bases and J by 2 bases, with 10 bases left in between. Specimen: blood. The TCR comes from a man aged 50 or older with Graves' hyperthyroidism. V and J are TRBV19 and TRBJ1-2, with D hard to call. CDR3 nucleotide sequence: TGTGCCAGTAGTATAGATTTTGGCAGAAACTATGGCTACACCTTC. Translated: CASSIDFGRNYGYTF.